This TCR beta chain comes out of a study of CD8+ T cells in alopecia areata (dated by TCRdb to 2016 to 2019). About the investigation overall: Treated patients were enrolled in an open-label pilot trial of oral tofacitinib, 5 to 10 mg twice daily, for moderate-to-severe alopecia areata. The SALT score, which quantifies the percentage of affected scalp surface area, was used to measure disease severity in treated patients. Biopsies were taken from tofacitinib-treated patients at baseline and again at 4 and 24 weeks into treatment, and several of those patients also had a later scalp biopsy. Clonality in the scalp was compared among normal scalp (n=4), patchy alopecia areata scalp (n=8), and alopecia totalis/universalis scalp (n=8). Amplification of TCRbeta CDR3 regions was done by immunoSEQ multiplex PCR using 35 Vbeta forward primers and 13 Jbeta reverse primers. High-throughput TCRbeta sequencing was used to examine T cell clonal expansion in alopecia areata in both the C3H/HeJ mouse model and human patients. Human TCRbeta sequencing covered scalp tissue and sorted CD4+ and CD8+ peripheral blood T cells from patchy and totalis/universalis alopecia areata patients and healthy controls. RNA was extracted with the PAXgene miRNA kit for fixed scalp, the miRNeasy kit for PBMCs, and the RNeasy kit for mouse skin. Patients stayed on tofacitinib for 6 to 18 months and then had 6 months of follow-up off drug so that delayed response and recurrence could be assessed. Broader findings and caveats from the paper: Because the treated cohort was small and had only one nonresponder, larger studies are needed to examine links between baseline CD8+ expansion and response. Resident alphabeta T cells in normal human skin are also sequenced, complicating scalp TCR repertoire analysis, unlike mouse skin dominated by gammadelta T cells. Higher clonality and more expanded CD8+ clones were observed in lesional scalp than in normal scalp, particularly in alopecia totalis/universalis, a finding suggestive of antigenic drive. During tofacitinib treatment, many expanded lesional clones stuck around in both scalp and blood, and this persistence may partly explain why relapse happens after treatment is stopped. Compared with mice, TCR sequences shared between patients were less clear, possibly partly because of HLA diversity across the patient population. With tofacitinib, both scalp clonality and the number of expanded CD8+ clones among the top 100 scalp clones went down significantly.

Library preparation used the immunoSEQ multiplex PCR assay. To provide template for TCR sequencing, every sample had RNA extracted and reverse transcribed into cDNA. First-strand cDNA was synthesized using SuperScript III with a 2:1 mix of oligo-dT and random hexamers. A synthetic immune receptor repertoire was used to measure amplification bias, and any remaining bias was corrected computationally. The paper's data handling went like this. Raw reads were preprocessed to remove errors, and CDR3 was defined by IMGT conventions from the conserved cysteine to phenylalanine. Clonality was computed as 1 minus the Shannon entropy, with the entropy normalized by log2 of the number of productive unique TCRs. Whether each scalp clone was CD4 or CD8 was inferred by checking scalp TCRbeta sequences against the CD4 and CD8 repertoires from sorted blood. Imported from immuneACCESS, the table was reduced by TCRdb to in-frame sequences with V and J called. These copies leave out some clones; in studies compared against another copy, an unresolved V gene accounts for under half, and the cause of the remainder is not known. V, J and clone size are those of that table, while D and trimming were read from the DNA. The sample profile shows over 200,000 clones; 64% of them were found once. The top ten clones comprise about 4% of the sample.

For CDR1 and CDR2, the germline V gene lists LGHNA and YSLEER. Taken from cysteine to phenylalanine, the CDR3 has 15 residues. Only CDR3 DNA is held: 45 bases, read in frame from base 1. V sheds 2 bases and J sheds 4 bases, leaving 14 bases between their ends. The table lists this clone with a few counts. What this receptor recognizes is not known. No qualities accompany the bases; no much larger clone lies one base away. Per the publication, the time point label means: about four weeks on oral tofacitinib. Taken with the paper, the label for treatment or condition translates to: oral pan-JAK inhibitor, 5-10 mg twice daily. Lesional scalp punch biopsies and peripheral blood were collected from alopecia areata patients. PBMCs were isolated by density centrifugation and stained for CD3, CD4 and CD8, after which CD4+ and CD8+ T cells were sorted on a FACSAria.

The sequence joins TRBV4-3 to TRBJ2-5; TRBD1 might be the D gene, on 5 matching bases. The source of this sequence is a human donor with alopecia areata. Sequenced material: CD4+ T cells sorted from blood, taken at week 4, from a patient treated with tofacitinib. CDR3 region: CASSQSWQGGETQYF. The bases are TGCGCCAGCAGCCAAAGCTGGCAGGGTGGAGAGACCCAGTACTTC.